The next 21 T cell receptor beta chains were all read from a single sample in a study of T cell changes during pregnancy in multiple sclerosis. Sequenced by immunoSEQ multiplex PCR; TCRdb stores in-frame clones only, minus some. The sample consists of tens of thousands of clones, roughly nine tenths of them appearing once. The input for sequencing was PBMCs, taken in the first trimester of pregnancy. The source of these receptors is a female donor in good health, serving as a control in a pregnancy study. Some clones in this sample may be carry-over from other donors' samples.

Written as DNA, the CDR3 is TGTGCCAGCAACCCCCAGGGGGGAGAGACCCAGTACTTC. Amino acids: CASNPQGGETQYF. The V gene is TRBV28, the J gene TRBJ2-5; perhaps TRBD1 as D (7 bases). The CDR3 has 13 amino acids. Deletions cut 7 bases from V and 4 bases from J, with 13 bases between. Germline V lookup: CDR1 MDHEN, CDR2 SYDVKM.

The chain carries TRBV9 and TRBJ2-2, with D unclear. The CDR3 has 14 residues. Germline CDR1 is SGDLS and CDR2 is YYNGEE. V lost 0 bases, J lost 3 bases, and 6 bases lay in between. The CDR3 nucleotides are TGTGCCAGCAGCGTAGTAGTAGACACCGGGGAGCTGTTTTTT. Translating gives CASSVVVDTGELFF. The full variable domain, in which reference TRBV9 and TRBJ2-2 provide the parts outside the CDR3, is DSGVTQTPKHLITATGQRVTLRCSPRSGDLSVYWYQQSLDQGLQFLIQYYNGEERAKGNILERFSAQQFPDLHSELNLSSLELGDSALYFCASSVVVDTGELFFGEGSRLTVL.

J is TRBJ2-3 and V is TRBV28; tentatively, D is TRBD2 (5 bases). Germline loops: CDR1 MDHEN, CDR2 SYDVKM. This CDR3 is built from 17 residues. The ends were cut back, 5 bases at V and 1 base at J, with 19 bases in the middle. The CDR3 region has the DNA TGTGCCAGCAGTACCCCGCTGAGGGTGGAGGGCACAGATACGCAGTATTTT. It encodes CASSTPLRVEGTDTQYF.

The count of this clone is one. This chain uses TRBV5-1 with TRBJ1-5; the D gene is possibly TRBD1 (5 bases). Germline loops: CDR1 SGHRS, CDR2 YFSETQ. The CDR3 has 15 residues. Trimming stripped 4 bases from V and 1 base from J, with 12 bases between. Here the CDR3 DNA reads TGCGCCAGCAGCCCCGGCGACAGAAGCAATCAGCCCCAGCATTTT. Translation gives CASSPGDRSNQPQHF.

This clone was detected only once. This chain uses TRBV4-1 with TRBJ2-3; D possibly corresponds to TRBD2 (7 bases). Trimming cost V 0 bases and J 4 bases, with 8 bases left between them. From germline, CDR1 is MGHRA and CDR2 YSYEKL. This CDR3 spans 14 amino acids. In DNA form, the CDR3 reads TGCGCCAGCAGCCAAGAGGGGGGGCCAGATACGCAGTATTTT. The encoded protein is CASSQEGGPDTQYF.

The CDR3 spells CASSRVSNQPQHF. CDR3 nucleotide sequence: TGTGCCAGTAGTCGTGTCAGCAATCAGCCCCAGCATTTT. This chain uses TRBV19 with TRBJ1-5; D remains ambiguous. With 5 bases removed from V and 1 base from J, the gap between germline ends came to 6 bases. The CDR3 spans 13 residues. The germline CDR1 and CDR2 sequences are LNHDA and SQIVND (reference sequence).

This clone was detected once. The CDR3 sequence: CASSFPAPGNTEAFF. The CDR3 DNA reads as TGTGCCAGCAGTTTCCCCGCGCCGGGGAACACTGAAGCTTTCTTT. This sequence joins TRBV28 and TRBJ1-1; D remains ambiguous. The CDR3 spans 15 residues. The V and J ends lost 3 bases and 1 base respectively, with 12 bases between them. Looked up from germline, CDR1 is MDHEN and CDR2 is SYDVKM.

CDR3 protein: CASSPRTGLTNYGYTF. CDR3 nucleotide sequence: TGTGCCAGCTCACCACGGACAGGGCTAACTAACTATGGCTACACCTTC. V and J are TRBV18 and TRBJ1-2, with 8 nucleotides matching TRBD1. CDR1 KGHSH and CDR2 LQKENI come from the germline V gene. The V and J ends lost 1 base and 0 bases, in that order; junction bases with no gene match: 4. The CDR3 has 16 amino acids.

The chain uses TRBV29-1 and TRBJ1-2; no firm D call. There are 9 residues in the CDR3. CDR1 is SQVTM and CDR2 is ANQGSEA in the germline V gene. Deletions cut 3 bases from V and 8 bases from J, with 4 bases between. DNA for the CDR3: TGCAGCGTTGAGAGGGGCTACACCTTC. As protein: CSVERGYTF.

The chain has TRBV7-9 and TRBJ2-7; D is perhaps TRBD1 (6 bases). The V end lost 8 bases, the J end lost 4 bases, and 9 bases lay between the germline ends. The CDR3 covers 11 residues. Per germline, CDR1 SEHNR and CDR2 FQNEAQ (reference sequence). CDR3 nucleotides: TGTGCCAGCTTAGGGGGATACGAGCAGTACTTC. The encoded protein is CASLGGYEQYF.

The CDR3, as DNA: TGTGCCACCAGCACTAGCCTAGGCAACGAGCAGTACTTC. Its translation is CATSTSLGNEQYF. The rearrangement links TRBV15 to TRBJ2-7; D might be TRBD2 (5 bases). Looked up from germline, CDR1 is LNHNV and CDR2 is YYDKDF (reference sequence). CDR3 size: 13 residues. Trimming removed 4 bases at V and 5 bases at J, with 12 bases between.

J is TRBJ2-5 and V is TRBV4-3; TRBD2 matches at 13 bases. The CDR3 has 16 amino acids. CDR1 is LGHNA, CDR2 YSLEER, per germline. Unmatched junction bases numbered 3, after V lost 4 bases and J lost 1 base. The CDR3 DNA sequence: TGCGCCAGCAGCCTCCGACTAGCGGGAGGCCAAGAGACCCAGTACTTC. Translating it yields CASSLRLAGGQETQYF.

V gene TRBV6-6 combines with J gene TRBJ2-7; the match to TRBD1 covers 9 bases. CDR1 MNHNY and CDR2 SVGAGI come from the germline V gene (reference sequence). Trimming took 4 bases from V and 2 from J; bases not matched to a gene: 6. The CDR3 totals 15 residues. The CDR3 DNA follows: TGTGCCAGCAGTTTTACAGGGGGCCACACCTACGAGCAGTACTTC. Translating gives CASSFTGGHTYEQYF.

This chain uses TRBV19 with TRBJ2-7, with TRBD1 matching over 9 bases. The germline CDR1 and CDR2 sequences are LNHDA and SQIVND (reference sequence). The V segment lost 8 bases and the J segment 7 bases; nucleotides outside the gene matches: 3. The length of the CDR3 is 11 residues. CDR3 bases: TGTGCCAGTCGACAGGGGGTTGAGCAGTACTTC. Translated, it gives CASRQGVEQYF.

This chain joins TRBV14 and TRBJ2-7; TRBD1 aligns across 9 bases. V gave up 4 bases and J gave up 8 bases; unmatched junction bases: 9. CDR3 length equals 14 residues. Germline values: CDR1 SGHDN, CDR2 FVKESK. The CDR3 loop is CASSLQGAAYKQYF. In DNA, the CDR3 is TGTGCCAGCAGCCTACAGGGGGCGGCCTATAAGCAGTACTTC.

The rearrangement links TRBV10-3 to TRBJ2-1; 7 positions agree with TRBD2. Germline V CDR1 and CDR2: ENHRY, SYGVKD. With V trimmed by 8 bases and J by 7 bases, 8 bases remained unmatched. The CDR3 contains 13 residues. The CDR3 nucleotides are TGTGCCATCGCCGGGACTACACCAAATGAGCAGTTCTTC. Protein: CAIAGTTPNEQFF.

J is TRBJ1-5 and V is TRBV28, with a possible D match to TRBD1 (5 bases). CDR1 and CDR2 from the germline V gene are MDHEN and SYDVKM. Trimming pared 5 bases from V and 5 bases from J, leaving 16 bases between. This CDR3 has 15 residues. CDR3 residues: CASSARLGEDQPQHF. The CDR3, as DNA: TGTGCCAGCAGTGCTCGACTGGGGGAGGATCAGCCCCAGCATTTT.

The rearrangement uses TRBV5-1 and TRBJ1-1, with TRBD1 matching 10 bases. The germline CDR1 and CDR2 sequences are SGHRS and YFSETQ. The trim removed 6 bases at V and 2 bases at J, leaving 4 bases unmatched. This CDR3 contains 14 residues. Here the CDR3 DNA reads TGCGCCAGCAACCGGGACAGGGGAAACACTGAAGCTTTCTTT. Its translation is CASNRDRGNTEAFF.

CDR3 DNA sequence: TGTGCCAGTAGTAAGGGAGAAGGAGGGGCCAACGTCCTGACTTTC. Encoded protein: CASSKGEGGANVLTF. The chain has TRBV19 and TRBJ2-6; weak D call: TRBD2 (5 bases). Germline assignment: CDR1 LNHDA and CDR2 SQIVND (reference sequence). The CDR3 has 15 residues. V was cut by 4 bases and J by 4 bases, with 11 bases left in between.

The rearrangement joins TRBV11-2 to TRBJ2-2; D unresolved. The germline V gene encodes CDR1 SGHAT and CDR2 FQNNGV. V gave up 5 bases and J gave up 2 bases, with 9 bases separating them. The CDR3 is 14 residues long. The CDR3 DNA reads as TGTGCCAGCAGCCGCCGCGGCAACACCGGGGAGCTGTTTTTT. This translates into CASSRRGNTGELFF.

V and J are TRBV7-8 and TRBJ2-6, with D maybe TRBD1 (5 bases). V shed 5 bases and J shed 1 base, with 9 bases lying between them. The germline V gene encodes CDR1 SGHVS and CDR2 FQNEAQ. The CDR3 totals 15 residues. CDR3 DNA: TGTGCCAGCAGCCTTGGGGCTTCTGGGGCCAACGTCCTGACTTTC. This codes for CASSLGASGANVLTF.